A single sample is the source of the 2 T cell receptor beta chains below, sequenced in a study of T cell repertoires in cytomegalovirus infection (dated by TCRdb to the late 2010s). The instrument given in TCRdb is Illumina HiSeq 1500. TCRdb applied fastp at Q25 and MiXCR to the public reads, then kept only in-frame beta chains. Rows are unified per CDR3 protein, each entry keeping the most common DNA and genes. The sample table records about 310,000 distinct CDR3 sequences; about 8.8% of these occur just once. The ten largest clones add up to around 2.5% of the sample. The sequenced material came from PBMCs. Every receptor here comes from a human donor in good health (CMV status not recorded). Some clones in this sample may be carry-over from other donors' samples.

This clonotype occurred many times. The rearrangement joins TRBV20-1 to TRBJ1-1; the D gene is possibly TRBD1 (5 bases). CDR3 length equals 15 residues. V was shortened by 0 bases and J by 1 base, with 12 bases between the two germline ends. CDR1 DFQATT and CDR2 SNEGSKA come from the germline V gene (reference sequence). For the CDR3, the DNA is TGCAGTGCTAGAGATTTCGGCCAGGGGAACACTGAAGCTTTCTTT. It codes for CSARDFGQGNTEAFF.

This clonotype was counted many times. The chain employs TRBV4-2 and TRBJ2-5; D is possibly TRBD2 (6 bases). The CDR3 totals 14 residues. Germline V lookup: CDR1 LGHNA, CDR2 YNFKEQ. Trimming cost V 0 bases and J 4 bases, with 9 bases left between them. The CDR3 protein is CASSQDPGAETQYF. The CDR3 nucleotides are TGTGCCAGCAGCCAAGACCCGGGAGCAGAGACCCAGTACTTC.